This TCR beta chain was observed in a study of PD-L1 blockade in urothelial cancer (dated by TCRdb to about 2017). About the investigation overall: All patients started therapy around 2014 and received atezolizumab 1,200 mg intravenously every 3 weeks. Blood samples were analyzed at two time points: 3 weeks after treatment start (second dose) and 6 weeks after treatment start. The study, an exploratory multi-omic analysis, examined somatic, immune and clinical correlates of response to PD-L1 blockade with atezolizumab in urothelial cancer. Pretreatment blood TCR-seq was available for twenty-nine patients, at least one posttreatment blood collection was obtained for 25 or so patients, and tumor TCR-seq was available for 25 or so patients. About 85% of the roughly 29 patients were males with bladder-origin urothelial cancer, and about 60% of the roughly 30 reported a prior smoking history. Blood samples yielded a median of around 150,000 T cells and 65,000 to 95,000 unique TCRs, with median clonality approximately 0.08. Pretreatment tumor samples and matched peripheral blood, collected serially before and after atezolizumab treatment, underwent TCR sequencing. In the same patients, pretreatment tumors underwent whole exome sequencing and RNA sequencing in addition to TCR sequencing. Patients had an ECOG performance status of 0 or 1 and had received between 0 and 3 prior chemotherapy regimens. Progression-free survival longer than 6 months counted as durable clinical benefit, and TCR features were additionally tested against both progression-free and overall survival. Durable clinical benefit was achieved by nine patients and was not achieved by 20 patients. Study-level results and caveats: A pretreatment peripheral blood TCR clonality below the median was linked to improved progression-free and overall survival. Because the sample size was small (n ≈ 27) and many of the analyses were exploratory, the results are meant to be hypothesis-generating. At 3 weeks after the start of treatment, tumor-associated TCR clones in peripheral blood had expanded more in patients with durable benefit (n ≈ 24, p = 0.022).

Synthetic TCR analog templates were spiked into each PCR so that absolute template abundance could be estimated from read counts. The immunoSEQ assay used bias-controlled V and J gene primers to amplify TCRbeta CDR3 regions from genomic DNA. Rearranged TCRbeta segments were sequenced at approximately 20X coverage. Regarding the original processing steps: Clustering was used to correct sequencing errors, and CDR3s were annotated against IMGT to assign V, D and J genes. Out-of-frame and stop-codon sequences were excluded, and only productive TCRbeta rearrangements were used in downstream analyses. Clonality was computed as one minus Shannon entropy normalized by the log of the number of unique productive sequences. Clones differing between time points or between blood and tumor were identified using Fisher's exact test with Benjamini-Hochberg correction, with an adjusted p below 0.01 applied as the threshold. The source is immuneACCESS, and TCRdb retained only in-frame sequences with V and J called. Part of the clones is not carried over; for the studies checked, unresolved V genes explain less than half of this, and the remainder is unexplained. V, J and clone size derive from that table, while D and trimming were established from the DNA sequence. This sample is represented by 70,000 to 80,000 clones; approximately 86% of them were singletons. The top ten clonotypes cover 6.7% of the sample.

In the paper's terms, the time point label means: pretreatment peripheral blood. The cohort comprised approximately 30 patients with locally advanced or metastatic urothelial carcinoma treated at Memorial Sloan Kettering on a trial protocol. Peripheral blood mononuclear cells were collected from each patient pretreatment and during treatment, giving between 1 and 8 total time points per patient. The Qiagen DNeasy Blood extraction kit was used to purify genomic DNA from total PBMCs and tumor samples. PBMCs were collected pretreatment and during treatment, and were isolated and stored as previously described. Concerning this clone: Its antigen specificity is not known. No base qualities exist here, and no much larger clone lies one base off it.

Sequences WNHNN (CDR1) and SYGVQD (CDR2) are obtained from the germline V gene (reference sequence). V is pruned by 5 bases and J by 5 bases, leaving 8 bases of the junction without a gene match. The CDR3 has 14 amino acids, counting the end cysteine and phenylalanine. Of all the DNA, just the CDR3 is kept, 42 bases in frame from base 1. The clonotype was recovered from a man aged 35 to 55 with urothelial cancer. This specimen was PBMCs, taken around atezolizumab (anti-PD-L1) treatment. The V and J segments used are TRBV10-1 and TRBJ2-7, with 8 bases matching TRBD2. The DNA reads TGCGCCAGCAGTCCGCGGGCGGGAGGACACGAGCAGTACTTC. The translation is CASSPRAGGHEQYF.